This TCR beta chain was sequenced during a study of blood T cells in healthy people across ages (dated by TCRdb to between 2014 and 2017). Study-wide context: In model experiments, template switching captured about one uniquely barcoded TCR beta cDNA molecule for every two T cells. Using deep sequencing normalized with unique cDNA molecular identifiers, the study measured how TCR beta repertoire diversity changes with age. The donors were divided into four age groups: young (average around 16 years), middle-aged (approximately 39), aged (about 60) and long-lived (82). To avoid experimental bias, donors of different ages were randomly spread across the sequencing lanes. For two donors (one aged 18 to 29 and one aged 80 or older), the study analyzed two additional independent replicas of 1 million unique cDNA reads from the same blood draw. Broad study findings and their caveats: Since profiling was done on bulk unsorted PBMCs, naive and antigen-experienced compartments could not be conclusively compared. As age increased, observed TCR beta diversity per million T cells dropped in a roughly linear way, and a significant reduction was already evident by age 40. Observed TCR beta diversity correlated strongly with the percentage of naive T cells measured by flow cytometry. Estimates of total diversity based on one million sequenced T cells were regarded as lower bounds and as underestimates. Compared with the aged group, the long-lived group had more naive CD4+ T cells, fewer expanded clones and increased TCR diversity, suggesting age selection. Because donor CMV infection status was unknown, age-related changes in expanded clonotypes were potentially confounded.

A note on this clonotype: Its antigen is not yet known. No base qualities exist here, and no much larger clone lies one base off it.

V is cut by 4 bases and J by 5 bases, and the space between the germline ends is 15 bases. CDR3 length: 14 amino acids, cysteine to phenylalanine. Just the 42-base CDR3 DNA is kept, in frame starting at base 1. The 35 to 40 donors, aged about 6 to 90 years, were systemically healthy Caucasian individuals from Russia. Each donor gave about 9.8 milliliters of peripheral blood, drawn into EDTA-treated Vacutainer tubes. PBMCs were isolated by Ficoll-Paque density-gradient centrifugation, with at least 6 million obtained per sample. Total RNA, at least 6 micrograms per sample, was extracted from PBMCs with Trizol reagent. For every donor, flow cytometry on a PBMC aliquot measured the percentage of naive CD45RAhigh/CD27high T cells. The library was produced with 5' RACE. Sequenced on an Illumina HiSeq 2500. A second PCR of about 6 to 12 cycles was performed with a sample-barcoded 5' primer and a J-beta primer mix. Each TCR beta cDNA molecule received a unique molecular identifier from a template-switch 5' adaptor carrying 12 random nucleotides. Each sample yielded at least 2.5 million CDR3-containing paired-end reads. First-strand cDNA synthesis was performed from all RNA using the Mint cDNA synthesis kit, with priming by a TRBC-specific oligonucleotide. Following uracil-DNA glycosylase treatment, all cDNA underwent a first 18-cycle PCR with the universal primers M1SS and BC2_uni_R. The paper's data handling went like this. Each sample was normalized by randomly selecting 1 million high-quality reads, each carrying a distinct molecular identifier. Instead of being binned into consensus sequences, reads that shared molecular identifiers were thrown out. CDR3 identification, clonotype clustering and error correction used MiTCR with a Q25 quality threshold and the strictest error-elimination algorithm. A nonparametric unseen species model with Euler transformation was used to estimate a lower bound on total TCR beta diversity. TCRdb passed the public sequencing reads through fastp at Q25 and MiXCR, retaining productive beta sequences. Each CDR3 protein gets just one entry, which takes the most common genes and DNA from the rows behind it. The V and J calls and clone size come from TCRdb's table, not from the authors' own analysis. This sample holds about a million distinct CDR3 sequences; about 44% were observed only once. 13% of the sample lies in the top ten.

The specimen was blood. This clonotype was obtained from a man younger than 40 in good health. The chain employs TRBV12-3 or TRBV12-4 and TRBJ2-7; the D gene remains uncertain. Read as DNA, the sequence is TGTGCCAGCAGTTACATACTCCGGACCGACGAGCAGTACTTC. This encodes CASSYILRTDEQYF.